The 20 T cell receptor beta chains presented below share a single source sample, sequenced in a study of T-cell memory formation after mild COVID-19. TCRdb ran MiXCR on the 5' RACE reads and lists one entry per CDR3 protein. The sample includes about 350,000 distinct CDR3 sequences, 25% to 30% of them seen just once. The material sequenced was PBMCs or a T cell subset sorted from them (not recorded which). These receptors all come from an adult woman who had mild COVID-19 (a few samples of this study predate the infection). Cell type and time point are not known.

This rearrangement joins TRBV2 to TRBJ1-3; D not resolved. Germline loops: CDR1 SNHLY, CDR2 FYNNEI. Between the trimmed V and J ends, which lost 1 base and 0 bases, there was a span of 10 bases. CDR3 length: 16 residues. CDR3 in amino acids: CASSEDRRYSGNTIYF. The CDR3 DNA reads TGTGCCAGCAGTGAAGATCGGCGATACTCTGGAAACACCATATATTTT.

V and J are TRBV2 and TRBJ1-2; unclear D gene. V lost 6 bases and J 1 base, leaving 12 bases between the germline ends. The CDR3 loop spans 14 amino acids. Germline-derived CDR1 and CDR2 are SNHLY and FYNNEI. The CDR3 protein is CASRAESFNYGYTF. For the CDR3, the DNA is TGTGCCAGCAGAGCCGAGTCTTTTAACTATGGCTACACCTTC. The full variable domain, in which reference TRBV2 and TRBJ1-2 provide the parts outside the CDR3, is EPEVTQTPSHQVTQMGQEVILRCVPISNHLYFYWYRQILGQKVEFLVSFYNNEISEKSEIFDDQFSVERPDGSNFTLKIRSTKLEDSAMYFCASRAESFNYGYTFGSGTRLTVV.

Only a few counts were recorded for this clonotype. The chain has TRBV12-3 or TRBV12-4 and TRBJ2-1; D gene uncertain. V dropped 5 bases and J dropped 7 bases, with 9 bases sitting between them. The CDR3 covers 12 residues. In DNA, the CDR3 is TGTGCCAGCAGTCTTCATCTAAATGAGCAGTTCTTC. Its protein is CASSLHLNEQFF.

This rearrangement joins TRBV20-1 to TRBJ2-1; 7 bases agree with TRBD2. The germline V gene has CDR1 DFQATT and CDR2 SNEGSKA (reference sequence). The CDR3 runs 15 residues. V trimming: 4 bases; J trimming: 0 bases; junction bases outside the gene matches: 6. The CDR3 is CSAMGRGSSYNEQFF. DNA for the CDR3: TGCAGTGCTATGGGGCGGGGGAGCTCCTACAATGAGCAGTTCTTC.

This clonotype was observed many times. DNA of the CDR3: TGCGCCAGCAGCTTGGTCGAGACCCCCTACGAGCAGTACTTC. It encodes CASSLVETPYEQYF. This sequence joins TRBV5-1 and TRBJ2-7; D gene ambiguous. CDR1 and CDR2 (germline): SGHRS, YFSETQ. The CDR3 runs to 14 residues. With 0 bases removed from V and 2 bases from J, the gap between germline ends came to 9 bases.

This clonotype has only a few counts. The chain couples TRBV12-3 or TRBV12-4 to TRBJ2-5; tentatively, D is TRBD1 (5 bases). The V and J ends lost 6 bases and 7 bases respectively, with 15 bases between them. The CDR3 is 13 residues long. The CDR3 region has the DNA TGTGCCAGCAGCGCCACAGGTACCTGGACCCAGTACTTC. Translation gives CASSATGTWTQYF.

This clonotype occurred a few times. This CDR3 reads CSGQAGGGYTF. CDR3 bases: TGCAGCGGGCAAGCAGGGGGTGGCTACACCTTC. The genes are TRBV29-1 and TRBJ1-2; 7 bases fit TRBD1. Germline-derived CDR1 and CDR2 are SQVTM and ANQGSEA. CDR3 length equals 11 residues. V shed 7 bases, J shed 7 bases, and the junction held 6 bases outside the gene matches.

This clonotype was recorded a few times. V is TRBV27 and J is TRBJ2-7; 12 nucleotides line up with TRBD2. Trimming at V came to 8 bases and at J to 7 bases, leaving 6 bases not matched to a gene. The CDR3 contains 13 residues. Germline CDR1 and CDR2: MNHEY and SMNVEV (reference sequence). The DNA for the CDR3 is TGTGCCAGCTGTAGACTAGCGGGGGAAGAGCAGTACTTC. Protein sequence: CASCRLAGEEQYF.

This clonotype came up once. V and J are TRBV20-1 and TRBJ2-1; the match to TRBD1 covers 9 bases. Germline V gene sequence: CDR1 DFQATT, CDR2 SNEGSKA (reference sequence). V lost 0 bases to trimming and J lost 7 bases; unmatched junction nucleotides: 7. This CDR3 spans 15 amino acids. CDR3 sequence reads: CSARDPGQGLNEQFF. In DNA, the CDR3 is TGCAGTGCTAGAGATCCGGGACAGGGACTAAATGAGCAGTTCTTC.

V is TRBV7-6 and J is TRBJ2-7, with D possibly matching TRBD1 (5 bases). The CDR3 has 14 residues. Germline V gives CDR1 SGHVS, CDR2 FNYEAQ. Deletions cut 5 bases from V and 6 bases from J, with 17 bases between. Here the CDR3 reads CASSAGVGHREQYF. CDR3 sequence (DNA): TGTGCCAGCAGCGCTGGTGTGGGGCACCGCGAGCAGTACTTC. Full variable domain (remainder filled in from reference TRBV7-6 and TRBJ2-7): GAGVSQSPRYKVTKRGQDVALRCDPISGHVSLYWYRQALGQGPEFLTYFNYEAQQDKSGLPNDRFSAERPEGSISTLTIQRTEQRDSAMYRCASSAGVGHREQYFGPGTRLTVT.

This chain connects TRBV12-3 or TRBV12-4 to TRBJ1-4; 7 nucleotides match TRBD1. The CDR3 has 14 amino acids. V gave up 1 base and J gave up 7 bases; unmatched junction bases: 3. The CDR3 is CASSLGDRSEKLFF. The DNA of the CDR3 is TGTGCCAGCAGTTTAGGGGACAGAAGTGAAAAACTGTTTTTT.

The gene calls are TRBV24-1 and TRBJ2-3, with D possibly TRBD2 on 5 matching bases. CDR1 KGHDR and CDR2 SFDVKD come from the germline V gene. This CDR3 is built from 14 residues. The ends were cut back, 3 bases at V and 4 bases at J, with 10 bases in the middle. The CDR3 coding sequence is TGTGCCACCAGTGATACCCGGAGGTCAGATACGCAGTATTTT. Residues: CATSDTRRSDTQYF.

The chain is built from TRBV2 and TRBJ2-3; D is perhaps TRBD2 (7 bases). This CDR3 is 15 amino acids long. Germline V CDR1 and CDR2: SNHLY, FYNNEI. Trimming cost V 7 bases and J 1 base, with 15 bases left between them. The CDR3 nucleotides read TGTGCCAGCAATGGGGGGGCCGGGGGCACAGATACGCAGTATTTT. This encodes CASNGGAGGTDTQYF.

This clonotype was observed a handful of times. The rearrangement uses TRBV29-1 and TRBJ2-7; 7 bases line up with TRBD1. V lost 7 bases to trimming and J lost 6 bases; unmatched junction nucleotides: 9. Germline CDR1 reads SQVTM; CDR2 reads ANQGSEA. The CDR3 spans 12 residues. In DNA, the CDR3 is TGCAGCGGTGACAGGGAGAATGGCGAGCAGTACTTC. The encoded protein is CSGDRENGEQYF.

The J gene is TRBJ1-3, the V gene TRBV18, with 7 bases that match TRBD1. After removal of 3 bases from V and 0 bases from J, the junction contained 8 bases not matched to a gene. Germline V gives CDR1 KGHSH, CDR2 LQKENI. The CDR3 loop spans 17 amino acids. In DNA, the CDR3 is TGTGCCAGCTCACCCCCGACAGGGTCCTCCTCTGGAAACACCATATATTTT. Amino acids: CASSPPTGSSSGNTIYF.

This clonotype was seen ten or more times. The chain employs TRBV19 and TRBJ1-2; 10 bases agree with TRBD1. Germline trimming cut 1 base from V and 6 bases from J; bases unmatched to any gene: 5. CDR1 LNHDA and CDR2 SQIVND come from the germline V gene (reference sequence). This CDR3 has 15 residues. In nucleotides, the CDR3 is TGTGCCAGTAGTATAGTTTCTGGGACAGGGGATGGCTACACCTTC. Its protein is CASSIVSGTGDGYTF.

This clonotype was seen a few times. The J gene is TRBJ1-1, the V gene TRBV7-9, with D possibly matching TRBD1 (6 bases). V gave up 4 bases and J gave up 3 bases, with 15 bases separating them. CDR3 size: 15 residues. The V gene's germline CDR1 is SEHNR and CDR2 FQNEAQ (reference sequence). CDR3 DNA: TGTGCCAGCAGCTCAATCTACAGGGAGGACACTGAAGCTTTCTTT. It specifies CASSSIYREDTEAFF.

This chain connects TRBV10-3 to TRBJ1-1; 9 nucleotides line up with TRBD1. Trimming removed 10 bases from V and 0 bases from J; junction bases left unmatched: 3. Germline values: CDR1 ENHRY, CDR2 SYGVKD. This CDR3 has 13 residues. Here the CDR3 reads CASGQGMNTEAFF. As DNA, the CDR3 is TGTGCCAGCGGACAGGGGATGAACACTGAAGCTTTCTTT.

This clonotype was found a few times. V and J are TRBV6-5 and TRBJ2-1, with 8 nucleotides matching TRBD1. CDR1 and CDR2 (germline): MNHEY, SVGAGI. The CDR3 is 15 amino acids. J lost 6 bases, V lost 0 bases, and 4 bases had no gene match. The CDR3 here is CASSYSPGGFNEQFF. DNA of the CDR3: TGTGCCAGCAGTTACTCGCCAGGGGGCTTCAATGAGCAGTTCTTC.

This rearrangement joins TRBV27 to TRBJ2-3, with D maybe TRBD2 (5 bases). The CDR3 totals 15 residues. Germline V CDR1 and CDR2: MNHEY, SMNVEV (reference sequence). Trimming left V 5 bases short and J 1 base short, with 13 bases between. CDR3 DNA: TGTGCCAGCAGTAAGACTACGTCGGGCACAGATACGCAGTATTTT. It encodes CASSKTTSGTDTQYF.